This T cell receptor beta chain emerged from a study of blood T cell repertoires in COVID-19. Turning to the study itself: T cells, B-cell-depleted T cells, or PBMCs supplied cDNA or gDNA.

This clone was found once. The CDR3 extends over 13 amino acids. V lost 4 bases to trimming and J lost 0 bases, with 5 bases between them. The germline CDR1 and CDR2 sequences are SGHRS and YFSETQ. Sequencing was performed with immunoSEQ multiplex PCR; in TCRdb, only in-frame clones are kept and a portion is missing. The sample shows about 220,000 clones, 65% to 90% of them seen only once. Patients of the Seattle cohort, enrolled during active infection, were followed longitudinally. This TCR was recovered from a woman aged 65 to 85 with COVID-19, enrolled during active disease. Sample: peripheral blood. The chain combines TRBV5-1 with TRBJ2-1; no reliable D call. CDR3 bases: TGCGCCAGCAGCCCAGACTCCTACAATGAGCAGTTCTTC. It codes for CASSPDSYNEQFF.